The present T cell receptor beta chain was sequenced within a study of cytomegalovirus exposure and HLA in healthy donors. The wider study: In an early release, HLA-typed donors contributed about 79 million unique TCR sequences.

On this clone: The antigen is unknown.

The primer mix had 60 Vbeta and 13 Jbeta primers. Assay: immunoSEQ multiplex PCR; the TCRdb copy retains only in-frame clones and omits some. The table shows fewer than 200,000 clones, with approximately 80% occurring only once. Overall study findings and caveats: Cytomegalovirus status was reportedly diagnosed by the classifier with high specificity and sensitivity. After further analysis at a later stage, 15,000 to 20,000 TCR beta sequences were associated with HLA alleles at 0.05 false discovery rate.

The CDR3 has 14 residues. Germline-derived CDR1 and CDR2 are SEHNR and FQNEAQ (reference sequence). V lost 1 base, J lost 2 bases, and 8 bases lay in between. The V call is TRBV7-9, the J call TRBJ1-2; D not certain. The TCR originated in a man in his 60s in good health and CMV-seronegative. The sequenced sample was PBMCs. CDR3 sequence: CASSLVQPNYGYTF. In nucleotides, the CDR3 is TGTGCCAGCAGCTTAGTACAGCCAAACTATGGCTACACCTTC.